This is a list of T cell receptor beta chains from one sample in a study of naive and memory T cell subsets. TCRdb recomputed calls from the UMI-ligation and nested PCR reads with MiXCR, one row per CDR3 protein. The sample has some 110,000 distinct CDR3 sequences; just over 35% are singletons. The sequenced material came from central memory CD4+ T cells from blood. The receptors were sampled from a human donor in good health. Each CDR3 is given with its conserved first and last residue. A D gene is named only where the DNA matches it firmly. The size of a clone is reported for some rows only, either as once, few or many, or as a class for expanded clones.

J: TRBJ2-5
size: .
V: TRBV18
D: .
DNA: TGTGCCAGCTCACCAGGGCAGGATGGAGAGACCCAGTACTTC
CDR3: CASSPGQDGETQYF

J: TRBJ2-7
size: .
V: TRBV20-1
D: .
DNA: TGCAGTGCCCTTAAGACTCCTAGCTCCTACGAGCAGTACTTC
CDR3: CSALKTPSSYEQYF

J: TRBJ2-7
size: .
V: TRBV7-2
D: .
DNA: TGTGCCAGCAGCTTAAGGGGACGCGACGAGCAGTACTTC
CDR3: CASSLRGRDEQYF

J: TRBJ2-2
size: .
V: TRBV3-1
D: TRBD1
DNA: TGTGCCAGCAGCCAAGCAGCAGGGGGTTGGACCGGGGAGCTGTTTTTT
CDR3: CASSQAAGGWTGELFF

J: TRBJ2-1
size: .
V: TRBV7-8
D: .
DNA: TGTGCCAGCAGCCGAAACAGGGACAATGAGCAGTTCTTC
CDR3: CASSRNRDNEQFF

J: TRBJ2-1
size: .
V: TRBV28
D: .
DNA: TGTGCCAGCACGGTGACCTACAATGAGCAGTTCTTC
CDR3: CASTVTYNEQFF

J: TRBJ1-3
size: .
V: TRBV12-3/TRBV12-4
D: .
DNA: TGTGCCAGCAAACGACCGAGCTCTGGAAACACCATATATTTT
CDR3: CASKRPSSGNTIYF

J: TRBJ2-4
size: .
V: TRBV5-1
D: TRBD1
DNA: TGCGCCAGCAGCTCGCCCGGGACAGGGAAGTACTTC
CDR3: CASSSPGTGKYF

J: TRBJ2-5
size: .
V: TRBV29-1
D: .
DNA: TGCAGCGTTGCGGTTCTCGGGGAGACCCAGTACTTC
CDR3: CSVAVLGETQYF

J: TRBJ2-7
size: .
V: TRBV12-3/TRBV12-4
D: TRBD1
DNA: TGTGCCAGCAGCCCAACAGGGGACTACGAGCAGTACTTC
CDR3: CASSPTGDYEQYF

J: TRBJ1-1
size: .
V: TRBV9
D: .
DNA: TGTGCCAGCAGCGTAAGAGCAACAGGGAACACTGAAGCTTTCTTT
CDR3: CASSVRATGNTEAFF

J: TRBJ2-7
size: .
V: TRBV5-4
D: .
DNA: TGTGCCAGCAGCCCTGACCGGAGGGCCTACGAGCAGTACTTC
CDR3: CASSPDRRAYEQYF

J: TRBJ2-7
size: few
V: TRBV20-1
D: .
DNA: TGCAGTGCTAGAGTTGCAGGGAGGTCCCTGTACGAGCAGTACTTC
CDR3: CSARVAGRSLYEQYF

J: TRBJ2-4
size: .
V: TRBV27
D: .
DNA: TGTGCCAGCAGTTTCGGAGGGCTTCTAGCCAAAAACATTCAGTACTTC
CDR3: CASSFGGLLAKNIQYF

J: TRBJ1-2
size: .
V: TRBV20-1
D: .
DNA: TGCAGTGCTCCTACAGGTCCCTATGGCTACACCTTC
CDR3: CSAPTGPYGYTF

J: TRBJ2-5
size: .
V: TRBV14
D: .
DNA: TGTGCCAGCAGCCAAGTCCGACACCAAGAGACCCAGTACTTC
CDR3: CASSQVRHQETQYF

J: TRBJ2-3
size: .
V: TRBV4-2
D: TRBD2
DNA: TGTGCCAGCAGCCCTAGCGGATCTACGCAGTATTTT
CDR3: CASSPSGSTQYF

J: TRBJ2-5
size: few
V: TRBV6-6
D: .
DNA: TGTGCCAGCAGCAACTCGGGTCGGCCTCAAGAGACCCAGTACTTC
CDR3: CASSNSGRPQETQYF

J: TRBJ2-5
size: .
V: TRBV30
D: TRBD2
DNA: TGTGCCACCACATTAGCGGGCCAACAAGAGACCCAGTACTTC
CDR3: CATTLAGQQETQYF

J: TRBJ1-4
size: .
V: TRBV10-2
D: TRBD1
DNA: TGCGCCAGCAGTGACAACAGGGGGGGACATGAAAAACTGTTTTTT
CDR3: CASSDNRGGHEKLFF

J: TRBJ2-7
size: once
V: TRBV7-6
D: .
DNA: TGTGCCAGCAGCTTAACTGGGGACTACGAGCAGTACTTC
CDR3: CASSLTGDYEQYF

J: TRBJ1-2
size: .
V: TRBV19
D: .
DNA: TGTGCCAGTAGTATATCGGCAGGGACGTCAAATGGCTACACCTTC
CDR3: CASSISAGTSNGYTF

J: TRBJ2-1
size: few
V: TRBV19
D: TRBD1
DNA: TGTGCCAGTAGGCCCAGAGGACAGGGATACAATGAGCAGTTCTTC
CDR3: CASRPRGQGYNEQFF